A single sample gave rise to the 17 T cell receptor beta chains below, sequenced in a study of technical replicates of blood from a few donors. Sequencing was performed with immunoSEQ multiplex PCR; in TCRdb, only in-frame clones are kept and a portion is missing. Of approximately 89,000 clones listed, about 94% are singletons. Sequencing was carried out using T cells isolated from PBMCs. These receptors were taken from a human donor in good health.

This sequence joins TRBV2 and TRBJ2-3; 7 bases map to TRBD2. J was trimmed by 2 bases and V by 7 bases; bases with no gene match: 6. Per germline, CDR1 SNHLY and CDR2 FYNNEI. The CDR3 spans 14 residues. This CDR3 is CASNPLANTDTQYF. The CDR3 coding sequence is TGTGCCAGCAACCCACTAGCGAACACAGATACGCAGTATTTT.

The V and J genes are TRBV9 and TRBJ2-1; perhaps TRBD2 as D (6 bases). Per germline, CDR1 SGDLS and CDR2 YYNGEE. CDR3 length: 12 residues. Between the trimmed V and J ends, which lost 5 bases and 10 bases, there was a span of 13 bases. The CDR3: CASSWRANEQFF. The CDR3 nucleotides are TGTGCCAGCAGTTGGAGGGCCAACGAGCAGTTCTTC.

The CDR3 loop reads CASTRLAGGPAPQETQYF. The CDR3 nucleotides read TGCGCCAGCACTAGACTAGCGGGAGGGCCTGCTCCTCAAGAGACCCAGTACTTC. The V and J genes are TRBV10-1 and TRBJ2-5, with TRBD2 identical over 14 bases. This CDR3 is built from 18 residues. The V and J ends lost 7 bases and 2 bases, in that order; junction bases with no gene match: 12. The germline V gene has CDR1 WNHNN and CDR2 SYGVQD (reference sequence).

The chain has TRBV9 and TRBJ2-5; 12 bases fit TRBD2. CDR1 is SGDLS and CDR2 is YYNGEE in the germline V gene. This CDR3 has 17 residues. V lost 0 bases, J lost 2 bases, and 5 bases stayed unmatched. DNA of the CDR3: TGTGCCAGCAGCGTAGCCAGGACTAGCGGGACTCAAGAGACCCAGTACTTC. This gives the protein CASSVARTSGTQETQYF.

The chain carries TRBV27 and TRBJ2-7; TRBD2 matches at 7 bases. Germline lookup yields CDR1 MNHEY and CDR2 SMNVEV (reference sequence). The CDR3 sequence is 15 residues long. After removal of 5 bases from V and 6 bases from J, the junction contained 13 bases not matched to a gene. This CDR3 is CASSLGEAGAGEQYF. The DNA of the CDR3 is TGTGCCAGCAGTCTGGGTGAGGCGGGAGCAGGCGAGCAGTACTTC.

The chain links TRBV19 to TRBJ2-1; 7 bases are a match to TRBD1. Germline loops: CDR1 LNHDA, CDR2 SQIVND (reference sequence). V dropped 7 bases and J dropped 2; count of bases not matched to a gene: 8. The CDR3 spans 15 residues. CDR3 sequence: CASMHDRDTYNEQFF. CDR3 nucleotide sequence: TGTGCCAGTATGCATGACAGGGACACCTACAATGAGCAGTTCTTC.

This clone was observed a handful of times. The chain links TRBV14 to TRBJ1-1, with D possibly being TRBD1 (5 bases). Germline-derived CDR1 and CDR2 are SGHDN and FVKESK. CDR3 size: 16 residues. Trimming took off 3 bases at V and 1 base at J, with 15 bases between the two ends. The chain's CDR3 is CASSQGLGYGNTEAFF. DNA of the CDR3: TGTGCCAGCAGCCAGGGACTCGGGTATGGGAACACTGAAGCTTTCTTT.

The chain uses TRBV25-1 and TRBJ2-5, with 7 bases that match TRBD2. The CDR3 loop spans 15 amino acids. V was pared by 1 base and J by 4 bases, with 6 bases of the junction left unmatched. Germline V gene data show CDR1 as MGHDK and CDR2 as SYGVNS. The DNA of the CDR3 is TGTGCCAGCAGTGAATGGGCGGGGGAGGGAGAGACCCAGTACTTC. Its protein product is CASSEWAGEGETQYF.

This chain links TRBV10-3 with TRBJ2-7; 9 bases line up with TRBD2. CDR3 length equals 16 residues. Germline CDR1 and CDR2: ENHRY and SYGVKD. J lost 0 bases, V lost 0 bases, and 3 bases had no gene match. The CDR3 sequence is CAISESTSGYSYEQYF. CDR3 sequence (DNA): TGTGCCATCAGTGAGTCGACTAGCGGTTACTCCTACGAGCAGTACTTC.

CDR3 region: CASREGSTGQPQHF. In DNA, the CDR3 is TGTGCCAGTCGGGAGGGGAGTACCGGTCAGCCCCAGCATTTT. The J gene is TRBJ1-5, the V gene TRBV27, with D perhaps TRBD1 (5 bases). CDR3 length: 14 residues. The germline V gene has CDR1 MNHEY and CDR2 SMNVEV (reference sequence). Deletions cut 9 bases from V and 6 bases from J, with 18 bases between.

The CDR3 DNA reads as TGTGCCACAAGGGGGGCAGGGGGAAAGAACACTGAAGCTTTCTTT. Its protein is CATRGAGGKNTEAFF. This rearrangement joins TRBV6-1 to TRBJ1-1, with TRBD1 identical over 7 bases. There are 15 residues in the CDR3. Germline V lookup: CDR1 MNHNS, CDR2 SASEGT. After removal of 10 bases from V and 1 base from J, the junction contained 12 bases not matched to a gene.

For this clone: Other DNA sequences in this sample translate to the same CDR3. The rearrangement joins TRBV9 to TRBJ2-7; 11 nucleotides line up with TRBD1. Germline lookup yields CDR1 SGDLS and CDR2 YYNGEE. V was clipped by 3 bases and J by 0 bases; unmatched bases: 2. This CDR3 region has 15 residues. The CDR3 region is CASSAGTGGSYEQYF. The CDR3 DNA is TGTGCCAGCAGCGCCGGGACAGGGGGCTCCTACGAGCAGTACTTC.

Turning to this clone: The identical CDR3 is also encoded by other nucleotide sequences in the sample. This sequence joins TRBV19 and TRBJ1-2; D gene ambiguous. CDR1 is LNHDA, CDR2 SQIVND, per germline (reference sequence). V lost 4 bases to trimming and J lost 0 bases, with 3 bases between them. This CDR3 has 12 amino acids. The CDR3 nucleotides read TGTGCCAGTAGTACTACTAACTATGGCTACACCTTC. Residues: CASSTTNYGYTF.

V and J are TRBV4-2 and TRBJ2-7; perhaps TRBD2 as D (5 bases). This CDR3 has 14 amino acids. V dropped 3 bases and J dropped 2 bases, with 11 bases sitting between them. Germline V CDR1 and CDR2: LGHNA, YNFKEQ. DNA of the CDR3: TGTGCCAGCAGCCACCCGGGAATAACCTACGAGCAGTACTTC. This codes for CASSHPGITYEQYF.

The chain has TRBV19 and TRBJ1-5; 12 bases fit TRBD1. V gave up 0 bases and J gave up 7 bases; unmatched junction bases: 10. The germline V gene encodes CDR1 LNHDA and CDR2 SQIVND (reference sequence). The CDR3 length is 18 residues. The CDR3 reads CASSIDRLGQGADQPQHF. The CDR3 coding sequence is TGTGCCAGTAGTATAGATCGACTGGGACAGGGGGCTGACCAGCCCCAGCATTTT.

This chain uses TRBV6-6 with TRBJ1-5; D remains ambiguous. Germline V lookup: CDR1 MNHNY, CDR2 SVGAGI (reference sequence). The CDR3 spans 16 residues. V lost 4 bases and J lost 0, with 13 bases in between. In DNA form, the CDR3 reads TGTGCCAGCAGTTCTCGTAGTCAGGTTAGCAATCAGCCCCAGCATTTT. It specifies CASSSRSQVSNQPQHF.

This clone was found once. The rearrangement links TRBV4-2 to TRBJ2-7; TRBD2 matches 8 bases. V gave up 3 bases and J gave up 2 bases; unmatched junction bases: 6. The CDR3 contains 15 residues. CDR1 is LGHNA and CDR2 is YNFKEQ in the germline V gene. CDR3 region: CASSHSAGATYEQYF. CDR3 coding DNA: TGTGCCAGCAGCCATTCAGCGGGAGCCACCTACGAGCAGTACTTC.